The clone carrying this T cell receptor (beta chain) was detected only a few times. These data belong to a study of T-cell reconstitution after alpha-beta-depleted transplantation in children. Unique molecular identifiers were used in preparing the TCRbeta library. From the PCR reads, TCRdb called clonotypes with MiXCR, one entry per CDR3 protein. This table holds a few hundred thousand distinct CDR3 sequences, about an eighth found once. Trimming cost V 0 bases and J 1 base, with 11 bases left between them. Germline-derived CDR1 and CDR2 are SGDLS and YYNGEE. The CDR3 runs to 16 residues. Sequencing used PBMCs, obtained from the stem cell graft. The receptor was isolated from a human donor who donated a stem cell graft to a child with Fanconi anemia. The chain employs TRBV9 and TRBJ2-1, with TRBD2 as a possible D gene (5 bases). The CDR3 coding sequence is TGTGCCAGCAGCGTAGCGGGGAGCTTTTCCTACAATGAGCAGTTCTTC. This translates into CASSVAGSFSYNEQFF.